This TCR beta chain is drawn from a study of blood T cells in healthy people across ages (dated by TCRdb to between 2014 and 2017). Background on the whole study: In model experiments, template switching captured about one uniquely barcoded TCR beta cDNA molecule for every two T cells. To avoid experimental bias, donors of different ages were randomly spread across the sequencing lanes. Four age groups were formed from the donors: young (average approximately 15 years), middle-aged (approximately 40), aged (approximately 60) and long-lived (about 80). Two additional independent replicas of 1 million unique cDNA reads from the same blood draw were analyzed for two donors (one aged 18 to 29 and one aged 80 or older). Using deep sequencing normalized with unique cDNA molecular identifiers, the study measured how TCR beta repertoire diversity changes with age. Here is what the overall study found, with its caveats: The percentage of naive T cells measured by flow cytometry correlated strongly with observed TCR beta diversity. Compared with the aged group, the long-lived group had more naive CD4+ T cells, fewer expanded clones and increased TCR diversity, suggesting age selection. Total diversity estimates from one million sequenced T cells were considered lower bounds and underestimates. As age increased, observed TCR beta diversity per million T cells dropped in a roughly linear way, and a significant reduction was already evident by age 40. Since profiling was done on bulk unsorted PBMCs, naive and antigen-experienced compartments could not be conclusively compared. Donor CMV infection status was unknown, potentially confounding age-related changes in expanded clonotypes.

Donors were 35 to 40 systemically healthy Caucasian individuals from Russia aged about 6 to 100 years. Each donor gave 8 to 10 milliliters of peripheral blood, drawn into EDTA-treated Vacutainer tubes. PBMCs were isolated by Ficoll-Paque density-gradient centrifugation, with at least 7 million obtained per sample. Trizol reagent was used to extract total RNA from PBMCs, with at least 5.5 micrograms per sample. The percentages of naive CD45RAhigh/CD27high T cells were determined by flow cytometry on a PBMC aliquot from every donor. Comment on this clonotype: Its target antigen remains unknown. There are no base qualities to consult, and no much larger clone falls within one base.

The receptor library was made with 5' RACE. The run used an Illumina HiSeq 2500. A second PCR of roughly 7 to 11 cycles was performed with a sample-barcoded 5' primer and a J-beta primer mix. A unique molecular identifier was introduced onto each TCR beta cDNA molecule by a template-switch 5' adaptor carrying 12 random nucleotides. Each sample yielded at least 2.5 million CDR3-containing paired-end reads. All of the RNA was converted into first-strand cDNA using the Mint cDNA synthesis kit, with a TRBC-specific oligonucleotide serving as the primer. All cDNA was treated with uracil-DNA glycosylase and then went through a first 18-cycle PCR with the universal primers M1SS and BC2_uni_R. The original pipeline was this. Normalization of each sample was performed by random selection of 1 million high-quality reads, each carrying a distinct molecular identifier. Reads with shared molecular identifiers were discarded instead of being binned into consensus sequences. MiTCR, run with a Q25 quality threshold and the strictest error-elimination algorithm, handled CDR3 identification, clonotype clustering and error correction. Lower-bound total TCR beta diversity was estimated with a nonparametric unseen species model using Euler transformation. TCRdb reran the public reads through fastp at Q25 and MiXCR, keeping productive beta chains. A single entry per CDR3 protein holds the most common genes and DNA from its merged rows. These V and J calls rely on TCRdb rather than the paper's analysis. The sample table lists 550,000 to 750,000 distinct CDR3 sequences, 21% of them with a count of one. More than 3% of the sample is in the top ten clones.

CDR1 and CDR2 (MNHEY, SVGAGI) derive from the germline V gene. Reading from cysteine to phenylalanine, the CDR3 counts 15 amino acids. CDR3 DNA only is kept here, 45 bases in frame from base 1. Trimming costs V 5 bases and J 4 bases, and their ends lie 15 bases apart. The chain is encoded by TRBV6-5 joined to TRBJ2-1; tentative D gene TRBD1, with 6 bases matching. The sequence was collected from a man between 65 and 79 years old in good health. The specimen was blood. CDR3 reads: CASSRGSKTYNEQFF. The base sequence is TGTGCCAGCAGTAGGGGGTCAAAGACGTACAATGAGCAGTTCTTC.